This TCR beta chain was recorded in a study of control samples from healthy donors and cancer patients. Repertoires were generated with immunoSEQ multiplex PCR, while TCRdb's copy carries only in-frame clones and drops some. The data show about 55,000 clones, with around 95% seen just once and approximately 2.4% held by the top ten. Trimming removed 1 base from V and 8 bases from J, with 15 bases in between. Germline loops: CDR1 SEHNR, CDR2 FQNEAQ (reference sequence). The CDR3 totals 15 residues. V usage is TRBV7-9 and J usage is TRBJ2-1; D perhaps matches TRBD2 (6 bases). The clonotype originates from a man aged 25 to 40 in good health. Sample: blood. CDR3 sequence (DNA): TGTGCCAGCAGCTTAGTGGGGCCTCCGGGAGATGAGCAGTTCTTC. Protein: CASSLVGPPGDEQFF.